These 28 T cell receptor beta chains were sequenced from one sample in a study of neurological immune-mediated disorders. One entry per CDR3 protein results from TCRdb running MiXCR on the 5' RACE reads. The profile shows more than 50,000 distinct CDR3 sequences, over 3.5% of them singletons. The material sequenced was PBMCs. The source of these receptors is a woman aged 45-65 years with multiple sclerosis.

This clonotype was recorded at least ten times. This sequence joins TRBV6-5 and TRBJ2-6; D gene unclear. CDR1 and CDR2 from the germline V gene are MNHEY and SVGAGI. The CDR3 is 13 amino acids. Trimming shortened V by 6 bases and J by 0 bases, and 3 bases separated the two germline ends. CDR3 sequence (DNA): TGTGCCAGCAGAAGCTCTGGGGCCAACGTCCTGACTTTC. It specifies CASRSSGANVLTF.

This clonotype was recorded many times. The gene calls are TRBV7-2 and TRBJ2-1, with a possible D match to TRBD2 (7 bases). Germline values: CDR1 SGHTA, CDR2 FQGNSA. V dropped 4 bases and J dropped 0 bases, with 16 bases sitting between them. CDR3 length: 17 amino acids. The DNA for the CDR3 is TGTGCCAGCAGCTCATGGGGCGGGGGCCCCTCCTACAATGAGCAGTTCTTC. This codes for CASSSWGGGPSYNEQFF. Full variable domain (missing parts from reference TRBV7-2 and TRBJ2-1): GAGVSQSPSNKVTEKGKDVELRCDPISGHTALYWYRQSLGQGLEFLIYFQGNSAPDKSGLPSDRFSAERTGGSVSTLTIQRTQQEDSAVYLCASSSWGGGPSYNEQFFGPGTRLTVL.

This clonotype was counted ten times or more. The CDR3 bases are TGTGCCAGCACGACAGGGGGCTTCGAGACCCAGTACTTC. It translates to CASTTGGFETQYF. V usage is TRBV11-3 and J usage is TRBJ2-5; 10 positions match TRBD1. Losses at the gene ends were 7 bases for V and 5 bases for J; bases not matched to a gene: 4. The CDR3 runs 13 residues. Germline CDR1 SGHNT, CDR2 YENEEA.

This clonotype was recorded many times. The DNA of the CDR3 is TGTGCCAGCAGTTCTCTAGCGGGTTCCGGGGAGCTGTTTTTT. Translation gives CASSSLAGSGELFF. The genes are TRBV7-2 and TRBJ2-2, with 8 positions matching TRBD2. Germline V gene sequence: CDR1 SGHTA, CDR2 FQGNSA. The CDR3 extends over 14 amino acids. Losses at the gene ends were 6 bases for V and 6 bases for J; bases not matched to a gene: 6.

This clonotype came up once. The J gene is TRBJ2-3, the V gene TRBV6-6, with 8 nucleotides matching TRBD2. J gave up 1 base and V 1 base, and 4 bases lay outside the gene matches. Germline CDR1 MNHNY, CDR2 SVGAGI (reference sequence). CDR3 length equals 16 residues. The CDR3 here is CASSYFTTSGTDTQYF. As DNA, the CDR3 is TGTGCCAGCAGTTACTTCACGACTAGCGGCACAGATACGCAGTATTTT.

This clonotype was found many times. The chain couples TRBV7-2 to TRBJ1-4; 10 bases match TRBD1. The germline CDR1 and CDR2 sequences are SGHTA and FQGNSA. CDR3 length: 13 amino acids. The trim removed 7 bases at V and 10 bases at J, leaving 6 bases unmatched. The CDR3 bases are TGTGCCAGCACAGACAGGGGGCATCGAAAACTGTTTTTT. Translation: CASTDRGHRKLFF.

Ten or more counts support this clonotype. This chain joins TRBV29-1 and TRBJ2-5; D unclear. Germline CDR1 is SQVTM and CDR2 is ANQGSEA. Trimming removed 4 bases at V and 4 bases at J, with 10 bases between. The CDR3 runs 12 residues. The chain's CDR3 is CSVGVVGETQYF. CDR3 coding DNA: TGCAGCGTTGGGGTGGTTGGAGAGACCCAGTACTTC.

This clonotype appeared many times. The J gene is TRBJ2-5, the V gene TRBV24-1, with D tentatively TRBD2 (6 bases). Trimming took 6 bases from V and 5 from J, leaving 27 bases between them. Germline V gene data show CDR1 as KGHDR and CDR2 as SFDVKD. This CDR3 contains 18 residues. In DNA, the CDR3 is TGTGCCACCAGTCCAACTTGGGGAGCGGGCGGTCCCCAGGAGACCCAGTACTTC. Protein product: CATSPTWGAGGPQETQYF.

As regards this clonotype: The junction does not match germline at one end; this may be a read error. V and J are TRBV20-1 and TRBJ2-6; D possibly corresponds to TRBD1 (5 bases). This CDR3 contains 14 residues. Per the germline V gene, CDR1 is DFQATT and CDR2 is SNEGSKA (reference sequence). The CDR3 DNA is TGCAGTGCTATTCCCCCTACTGGGGCCAAAGTCCTGACTTTC. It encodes CSAIPPTGAKVLTF.

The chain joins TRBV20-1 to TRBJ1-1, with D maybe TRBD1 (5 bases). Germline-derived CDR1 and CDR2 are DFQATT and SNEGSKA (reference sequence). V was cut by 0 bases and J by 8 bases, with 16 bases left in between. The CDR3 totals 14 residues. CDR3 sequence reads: CSARDLRGTPEAFF. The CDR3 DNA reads TGCAGTGCTAGAGATCTTAGAGGGACGCCCGAAGCTTTCTTT.

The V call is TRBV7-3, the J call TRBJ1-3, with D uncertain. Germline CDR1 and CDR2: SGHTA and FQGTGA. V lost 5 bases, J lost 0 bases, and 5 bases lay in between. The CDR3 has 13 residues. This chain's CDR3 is CASSPDSGNTIYF. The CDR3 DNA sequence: TGTGCCAGCAGCCCTGACTCTGGAAACACCATATATTTT.

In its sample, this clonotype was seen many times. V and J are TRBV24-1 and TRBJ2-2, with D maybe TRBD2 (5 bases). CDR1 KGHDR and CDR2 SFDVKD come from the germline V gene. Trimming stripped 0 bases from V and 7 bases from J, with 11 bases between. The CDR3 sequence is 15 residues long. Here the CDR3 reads CATSDLAGVDGELFF. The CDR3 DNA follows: TGTGCCACCAGTGATTTGGCCGGGGTGGACGGGGAGCTGTTTTTT.

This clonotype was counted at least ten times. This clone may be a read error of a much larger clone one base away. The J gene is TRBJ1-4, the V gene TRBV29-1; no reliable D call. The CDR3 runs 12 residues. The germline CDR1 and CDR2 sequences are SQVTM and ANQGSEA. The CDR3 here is CSVRETSEKLFF. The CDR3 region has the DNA TGCAGCGTTCGGGAAACTAGTGAAAAACTGTTTTTT.

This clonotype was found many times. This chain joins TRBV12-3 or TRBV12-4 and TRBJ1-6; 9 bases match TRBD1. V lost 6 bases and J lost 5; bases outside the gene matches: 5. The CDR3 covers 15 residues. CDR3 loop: CASREGDRDNSPLHF. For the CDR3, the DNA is TGTGCCAGCAGGGAAGGGGACAGGGATAATTCACCCCTCCACTTT.

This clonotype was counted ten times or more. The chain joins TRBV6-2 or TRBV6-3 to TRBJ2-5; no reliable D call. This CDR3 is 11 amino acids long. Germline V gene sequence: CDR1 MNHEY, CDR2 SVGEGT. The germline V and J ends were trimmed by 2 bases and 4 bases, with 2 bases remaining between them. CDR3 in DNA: TGTGCCAGCAGTTACATAGAGACCCAGTACTTC. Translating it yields CASSYIETQYF.

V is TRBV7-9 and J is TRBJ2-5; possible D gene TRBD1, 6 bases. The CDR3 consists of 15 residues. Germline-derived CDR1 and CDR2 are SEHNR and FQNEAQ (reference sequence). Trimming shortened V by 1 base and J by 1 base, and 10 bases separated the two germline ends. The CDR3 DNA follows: TGTGCCAGCAGCTTAGGTCCAGGGGTCCAAGAGACCCAGTACTTC. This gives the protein CASSLGPGVQETQYF.

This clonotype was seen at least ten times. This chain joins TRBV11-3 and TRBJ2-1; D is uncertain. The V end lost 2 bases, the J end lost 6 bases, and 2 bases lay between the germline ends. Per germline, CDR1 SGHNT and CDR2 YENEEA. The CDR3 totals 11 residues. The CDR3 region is CASSLINEQFF. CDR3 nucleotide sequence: TGTGCCAGCAGCTTAATCAATGAGCAGTTCTTC. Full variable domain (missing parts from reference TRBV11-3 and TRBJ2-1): EAGVVQSPRYKIIEKKQPVAFWCNPISGHNTLYWYLQNLGQGPELLIRYENEEAVDDSQLPKDRFSAERLKGVDSTLKIQPAELGDSAVYLCASSLINEQFFGPGTRLTVL.

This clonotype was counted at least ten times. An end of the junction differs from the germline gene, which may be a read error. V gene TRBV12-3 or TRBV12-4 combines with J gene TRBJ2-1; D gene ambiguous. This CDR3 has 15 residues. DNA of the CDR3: TGTGCCAGCAGTCCCGGCCCCTTCTCCCACAATGAGCAGTTCTTC. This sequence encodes CASSPGPFSHNEQFF.

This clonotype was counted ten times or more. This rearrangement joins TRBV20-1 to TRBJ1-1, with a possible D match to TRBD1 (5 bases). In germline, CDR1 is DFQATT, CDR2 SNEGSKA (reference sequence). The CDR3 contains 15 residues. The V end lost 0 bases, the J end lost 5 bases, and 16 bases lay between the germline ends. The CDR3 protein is CSARDPGGRGTEAFF. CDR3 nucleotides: TGCAGTGCTAGAGATCCGGGGGGAAGAGGGACTGAAGCTTTCTTT.

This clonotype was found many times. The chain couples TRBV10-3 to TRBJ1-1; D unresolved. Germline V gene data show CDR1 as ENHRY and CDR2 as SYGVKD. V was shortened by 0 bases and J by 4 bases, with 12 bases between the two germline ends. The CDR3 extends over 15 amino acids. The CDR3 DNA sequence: TGTGCCATCAGTGAGTCTAGGTATAGGGCCACTGAAGCTTTCTTT. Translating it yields CAISESRYRATEAFF.

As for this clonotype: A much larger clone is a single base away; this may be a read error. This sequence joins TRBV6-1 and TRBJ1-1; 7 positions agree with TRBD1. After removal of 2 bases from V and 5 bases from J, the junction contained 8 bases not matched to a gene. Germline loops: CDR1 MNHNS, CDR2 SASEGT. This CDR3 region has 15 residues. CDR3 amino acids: CASSELAGGITEAFF. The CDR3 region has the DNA TGTGCCAGCAGTGAACTTGCAGGGGGAATAACTGAAGCTTTCTTT.

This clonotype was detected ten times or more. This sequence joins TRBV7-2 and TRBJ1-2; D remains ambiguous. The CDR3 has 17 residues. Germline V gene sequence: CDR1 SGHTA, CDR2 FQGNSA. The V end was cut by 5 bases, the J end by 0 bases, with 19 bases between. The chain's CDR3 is CASSVTSGLLANYGYTF. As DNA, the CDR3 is TGTGCCAGCAGCGTAACCTCCGGACTCCTAGCTAACTATGGCTACACCTTC.

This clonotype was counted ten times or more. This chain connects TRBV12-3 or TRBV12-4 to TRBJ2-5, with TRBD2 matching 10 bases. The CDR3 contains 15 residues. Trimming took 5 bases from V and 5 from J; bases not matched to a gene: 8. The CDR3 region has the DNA TGTGCCAGCAGTCCCCTTAGCGGGAGGTATGAGACCCAGTACTTC. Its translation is CASSPLSGRYETQYF.

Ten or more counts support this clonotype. The CDR3 is CASRISGRYPETQYF. DNA of the CDR3: TGTGCCAGCAGGATTAGCGGGAGGTATCCAGAGACCCAGTACTTC. This chain uses TRBV9 with TRBJ2-5; 10 bases are a match to TRBD2. The V gene's germline CDR1 is SGDLS and CDR2 YYNGEE. Trimming took 5 bases from V and 4 from J; bases not matched to a gene: 8. The CDR3 is made up of 15 amino acids.

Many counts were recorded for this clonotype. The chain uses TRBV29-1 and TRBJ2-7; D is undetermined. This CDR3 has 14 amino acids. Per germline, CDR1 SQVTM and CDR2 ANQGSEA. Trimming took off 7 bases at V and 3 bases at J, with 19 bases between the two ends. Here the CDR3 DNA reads TGCAGCGCTGCCCCAACCACAGAGATCTACGAGCAGTACTTC. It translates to CSAAPTTEIYEQYF.

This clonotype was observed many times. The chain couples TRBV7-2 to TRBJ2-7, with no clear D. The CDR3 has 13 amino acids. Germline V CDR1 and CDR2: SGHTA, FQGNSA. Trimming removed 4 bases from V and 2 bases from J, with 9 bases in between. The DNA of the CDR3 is TGTGCCAGCAGCTCGCATGGTACCTACGAGCAGTACTTC. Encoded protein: CASSSHGTYEQYF.

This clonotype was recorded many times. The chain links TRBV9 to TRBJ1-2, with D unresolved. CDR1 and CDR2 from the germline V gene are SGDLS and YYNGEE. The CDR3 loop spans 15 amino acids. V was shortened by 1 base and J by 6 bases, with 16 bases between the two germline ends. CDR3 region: CASSVTPLGSDGYTF. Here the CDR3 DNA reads TGTGCCAGCAGCGTAACCCCCCTCGGAAGCGATGGCTACACCTTC.

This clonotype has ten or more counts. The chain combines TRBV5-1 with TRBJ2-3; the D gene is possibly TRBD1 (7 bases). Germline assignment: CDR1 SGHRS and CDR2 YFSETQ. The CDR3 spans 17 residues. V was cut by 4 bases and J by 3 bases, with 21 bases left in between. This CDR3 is CASSQNPPGGTTDTQYF. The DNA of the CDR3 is TGCGCCAGCAGCCAGAACCCACCAGGGGGGACTACAGATACGCAGTATTTT.